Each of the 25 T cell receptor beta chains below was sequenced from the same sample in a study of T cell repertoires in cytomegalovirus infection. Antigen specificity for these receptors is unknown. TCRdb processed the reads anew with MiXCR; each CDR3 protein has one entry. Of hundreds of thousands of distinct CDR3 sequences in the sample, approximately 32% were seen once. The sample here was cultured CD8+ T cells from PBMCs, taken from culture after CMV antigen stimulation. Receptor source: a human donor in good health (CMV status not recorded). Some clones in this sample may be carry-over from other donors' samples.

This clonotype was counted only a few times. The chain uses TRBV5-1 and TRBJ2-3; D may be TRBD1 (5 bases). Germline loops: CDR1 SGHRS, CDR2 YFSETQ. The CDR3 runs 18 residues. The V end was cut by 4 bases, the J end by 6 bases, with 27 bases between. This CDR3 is CASSPQSPRDPSADTQYF. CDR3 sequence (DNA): TGCGCCAGCAGCCCCCAAAGCCCCAGGGATCCTTCGGCCGATACGCAGTATTTT.

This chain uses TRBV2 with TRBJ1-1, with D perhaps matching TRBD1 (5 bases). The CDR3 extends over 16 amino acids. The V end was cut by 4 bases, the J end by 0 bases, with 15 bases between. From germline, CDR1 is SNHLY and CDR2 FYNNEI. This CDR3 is CASSGGRQNMNTEAFF. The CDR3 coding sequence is TGTGCCAGCAGTGGGGGAAGACAGAACATGAACACTGAAGCTTTCTTT.

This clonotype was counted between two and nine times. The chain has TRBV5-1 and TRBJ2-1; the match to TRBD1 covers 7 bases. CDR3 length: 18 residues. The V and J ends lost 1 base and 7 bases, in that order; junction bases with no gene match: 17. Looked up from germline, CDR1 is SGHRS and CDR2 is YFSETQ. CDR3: CASSLLWIETGKTNEQFF. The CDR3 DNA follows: TGCGCCAGCAGCTTGTTATGGATCGAGACAGGGAAAACAAATGAGCAGTTCTTC.

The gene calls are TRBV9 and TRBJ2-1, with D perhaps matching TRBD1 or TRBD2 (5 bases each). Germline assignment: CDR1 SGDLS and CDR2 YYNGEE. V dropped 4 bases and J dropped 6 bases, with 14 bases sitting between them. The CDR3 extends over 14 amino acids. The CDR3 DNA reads TGTGCCAGCAGCCAAGACGGGGCCCTCAATGAGCAGTTCTTC. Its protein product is CASSQDGALNEQFF.

In DNA form, the CDR3 reads TGTGCCAGTAGTATCCAGCGGGGGGGCCATGAGCAGTTCTTC. It specifies CASSIQRGGHEQFF. The V gene is TRBV19, the J gene TRBJ2-1, with 10 bases aligning to TRBD2. Germline V lookup: CDR1 LNHDA, CDR2 SQIVND (reference sequence). The CDR3 has 14 amino acids. Germline trimming cut 3 bases from V and 8 bases from J; bases unmatched to any gene: 4.

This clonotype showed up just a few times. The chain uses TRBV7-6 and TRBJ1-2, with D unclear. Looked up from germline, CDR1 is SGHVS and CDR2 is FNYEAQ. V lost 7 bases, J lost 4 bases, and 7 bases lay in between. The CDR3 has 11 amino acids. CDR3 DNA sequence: TGTGCCAGCAAAACGCCCTATGGCTACACCTTC. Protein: CASKTPYGYTF.

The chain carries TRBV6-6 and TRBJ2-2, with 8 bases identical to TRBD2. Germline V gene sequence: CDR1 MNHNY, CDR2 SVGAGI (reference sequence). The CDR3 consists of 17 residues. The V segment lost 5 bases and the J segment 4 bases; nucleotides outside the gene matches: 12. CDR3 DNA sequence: TGTGCCAGCAGTACCCGAGGGCGGGGGGTGTCCACCGGGGAGCTGTTTTTT. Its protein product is CASSTRGRGVSTGELFF.

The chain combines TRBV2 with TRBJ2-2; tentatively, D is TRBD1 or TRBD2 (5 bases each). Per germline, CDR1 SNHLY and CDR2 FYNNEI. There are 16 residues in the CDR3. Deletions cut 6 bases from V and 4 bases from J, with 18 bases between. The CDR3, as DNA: TGTGCCAGCAGGGCTGAGAAGTGGGACCCCACCGGGGAGCTGTTTTTT. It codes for CASRAEKWDPTGELFF.

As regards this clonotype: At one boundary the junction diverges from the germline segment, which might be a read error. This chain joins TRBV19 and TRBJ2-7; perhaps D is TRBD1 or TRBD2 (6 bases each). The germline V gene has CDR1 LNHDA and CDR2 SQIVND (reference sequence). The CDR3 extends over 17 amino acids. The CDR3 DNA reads TGTGTCAGTAGCCTCTCTGGTGGGGGGCCGTTGGGTCGTGAGCAGTACTTC. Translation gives CVSSLSGGGPLGREQYF.

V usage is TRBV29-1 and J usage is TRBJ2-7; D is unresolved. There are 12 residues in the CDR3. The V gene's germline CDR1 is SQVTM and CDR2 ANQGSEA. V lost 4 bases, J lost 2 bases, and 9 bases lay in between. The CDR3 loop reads CSVVGTTYEQYF. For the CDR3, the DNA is TGCAGCGTTGTTGGCACGACCTACGAGCAGTACTTC.

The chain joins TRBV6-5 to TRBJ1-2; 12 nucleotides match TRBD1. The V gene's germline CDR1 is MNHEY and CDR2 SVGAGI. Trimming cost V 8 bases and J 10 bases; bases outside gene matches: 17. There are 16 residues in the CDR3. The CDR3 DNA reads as TGTGCCAGCCGGGCCCGGGACAGGGGGCGCGGGGCCTCCTACACCTTC. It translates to CASRARDRGRGASYTF.

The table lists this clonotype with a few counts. The CDR3 DNA follows: TGTGCCAGCAGCTCGAGGGCGGGGGGGCCCCCTGAGACCCAGTACTTC. Translated, it gives CASSSRAGGPPETQYF. The chain is built from TRBV7-6 and TRBJ2-5, with 9 bases fitting TRBD2. The ends lost 4 bases at V and 5 bases at J; junction bases unmatched: 11. The CDR3 loop spans 16 amino acids. The germline V gene has CDR1 SGHVS and CDR2 FNYEAQ. The complete variable domain, with remaining parts taken from reference TRBV7-6 and TRBJ2-5, reads GAGVSQSPRYKVTKRGQDVALRCDPISGHVSLYWYRQALGQGPEFLTYFNYEAQQDKSGLPNDRFSAERPEGSISTLTIQRTEQRDSAMYRCASSSRAGGPPETQYFGPGTRLLVL.

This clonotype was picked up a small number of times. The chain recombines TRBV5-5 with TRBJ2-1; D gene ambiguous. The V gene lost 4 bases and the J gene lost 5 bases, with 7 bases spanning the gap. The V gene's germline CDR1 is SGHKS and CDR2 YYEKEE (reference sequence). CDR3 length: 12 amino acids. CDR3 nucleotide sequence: TGTGCCAGCAGCGAAGACAACAATGAGCAGTTCTTC. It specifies CASSEDNNEQFF. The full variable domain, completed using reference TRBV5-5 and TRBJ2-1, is DAGVTQSPTHLIKTRGQQVTLRCSPISGHKSVSWYQQVLGQGPQFIFQYYEKEERGRGNFPDRFSARQFPNYSSELNVNALLLGDSALYLCASSEDNNEQFFGPGTRLTVL.

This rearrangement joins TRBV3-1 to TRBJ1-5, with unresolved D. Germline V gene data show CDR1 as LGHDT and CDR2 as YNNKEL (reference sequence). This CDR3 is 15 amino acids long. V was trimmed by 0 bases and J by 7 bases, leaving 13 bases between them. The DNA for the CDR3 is TGTGCCAGCAGCCAAGATTCGGGAAGCGGGCAGCCCCAGCATTTT. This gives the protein CASSQDSGSGQPQHF.

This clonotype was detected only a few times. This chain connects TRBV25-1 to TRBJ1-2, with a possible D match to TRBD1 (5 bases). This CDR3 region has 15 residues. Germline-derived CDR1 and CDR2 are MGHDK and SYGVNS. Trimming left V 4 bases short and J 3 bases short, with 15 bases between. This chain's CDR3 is CASSVGTGLDYGYTF. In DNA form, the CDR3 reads TGTGCCAGCAGTGTTGGGACTGGTTTGGACTATGGCTACACCTTC.

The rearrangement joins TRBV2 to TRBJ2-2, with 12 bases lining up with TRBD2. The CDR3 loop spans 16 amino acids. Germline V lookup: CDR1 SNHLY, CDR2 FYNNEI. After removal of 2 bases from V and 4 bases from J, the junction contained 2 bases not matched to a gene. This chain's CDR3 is CASSELAGGRTGELFF. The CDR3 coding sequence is TGTGCCAGCAGTGAACTAGCGGGGGGGCGCACCGGGGAGCTGTTTTTT.

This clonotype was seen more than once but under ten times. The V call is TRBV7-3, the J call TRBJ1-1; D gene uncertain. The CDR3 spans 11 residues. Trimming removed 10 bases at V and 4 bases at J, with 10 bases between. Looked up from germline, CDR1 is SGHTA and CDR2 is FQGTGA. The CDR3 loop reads CATGLGTEAFF. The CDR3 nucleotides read TGTGCCACCGGGCTCGGCACTGAAGCTTTCTTT.

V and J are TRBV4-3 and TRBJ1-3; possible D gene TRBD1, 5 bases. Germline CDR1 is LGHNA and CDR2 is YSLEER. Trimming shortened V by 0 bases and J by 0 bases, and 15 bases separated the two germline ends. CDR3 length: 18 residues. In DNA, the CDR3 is TGCGCCAGCAGCCAAGATCAGGTTGTGGGGACCTCTGGAAACACCATATATTTT. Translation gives CASSQDQVVGTSGNTIYF.

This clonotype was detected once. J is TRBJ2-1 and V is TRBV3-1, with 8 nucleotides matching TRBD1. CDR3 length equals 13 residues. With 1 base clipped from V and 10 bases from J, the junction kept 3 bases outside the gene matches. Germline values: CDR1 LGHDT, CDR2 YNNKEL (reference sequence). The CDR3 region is CASSQVPGGEQFF. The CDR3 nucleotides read TGTGCCAGCAGCCAAGTACCAGGGGGCGAGCAGTTCTTC.

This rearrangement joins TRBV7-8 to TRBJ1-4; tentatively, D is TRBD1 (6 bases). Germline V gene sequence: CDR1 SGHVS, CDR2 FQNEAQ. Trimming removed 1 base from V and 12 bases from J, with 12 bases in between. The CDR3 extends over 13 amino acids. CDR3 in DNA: TGTGCCAGCAGCTTAGGGCAGGGGTGGGAACTGTTTTTT. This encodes CASSLGQGWELFF.

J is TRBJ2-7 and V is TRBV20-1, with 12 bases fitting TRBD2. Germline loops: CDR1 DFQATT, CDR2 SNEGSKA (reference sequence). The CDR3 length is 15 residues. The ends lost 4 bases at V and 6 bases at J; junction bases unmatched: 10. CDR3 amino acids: CSANVITSGGFEQYV. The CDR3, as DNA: TGCAGTGCTAATGTAATCACTAGCGGGGGGTTCGAGCAGTACGTC.

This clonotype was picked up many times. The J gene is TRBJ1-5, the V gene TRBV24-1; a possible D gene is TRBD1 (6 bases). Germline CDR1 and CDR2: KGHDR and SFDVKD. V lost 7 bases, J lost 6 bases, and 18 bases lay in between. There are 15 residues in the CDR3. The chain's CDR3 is CATSPNRTALQPQHF. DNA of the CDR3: TGTGCCACCAGCCCTAATCGGACAGCCCTTCAGCCCCAGCATTTT.

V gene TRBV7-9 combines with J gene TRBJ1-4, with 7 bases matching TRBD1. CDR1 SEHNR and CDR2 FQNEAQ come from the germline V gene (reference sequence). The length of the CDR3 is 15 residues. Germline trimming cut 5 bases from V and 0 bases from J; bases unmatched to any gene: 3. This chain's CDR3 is CASSETGTTNEKLFF. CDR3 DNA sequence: TGTGCCAGCAGCGAGACAGGGACAACTAATGAAAAACTGTTTTTT.

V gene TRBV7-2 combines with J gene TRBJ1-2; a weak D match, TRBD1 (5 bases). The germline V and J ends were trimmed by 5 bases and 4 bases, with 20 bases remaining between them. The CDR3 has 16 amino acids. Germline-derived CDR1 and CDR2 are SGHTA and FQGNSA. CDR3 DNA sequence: TGTGCCAGCAGCCCTCGAGGAGGGGTCGTGTCCTATGGCTACACCTTC. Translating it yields CASSPRGGVVSYGYTF.

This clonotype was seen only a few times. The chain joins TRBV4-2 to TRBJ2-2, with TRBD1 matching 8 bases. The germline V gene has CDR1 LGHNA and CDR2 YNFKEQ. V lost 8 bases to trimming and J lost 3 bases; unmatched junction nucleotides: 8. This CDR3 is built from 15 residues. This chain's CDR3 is CASQGPGGYTGELFF. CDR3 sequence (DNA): TGTGCCAGCCAAGGCCCAGGGGGCTACACCGGGGAGCTGTTTTTT.